Below, one TCR beta chain is given with its context. The antigen is undetermined. Assays captured 95,000 to 100,000 TCR templates per sample. TCRdb keeps only in-frame clones here, not all; method: immunoSEQ multiplex PCR. The sample consists of approximately 100,000 clones, around 95% of them appearing once. These data are taken from a study of siplizumab effects on memory and regulatory T cells. Study-level points and caveats: The mean Treg-derived percentage of mappable alloreactive CD4+ clones was 60% to 80% with siplizumab compared with approximately 25% in controls. There appeared to be greater diversity in naive T cells than in memory cells, and naive T cells seemed major contributors to the alloresponse. It was not possible to assign a naive or memory phenotype to roughly 80-96% of proliferating CD4+ or CD8+ clones.

The germline CDR1 and CDR2 sequences are ENHRY and SYGVKD. The CDR3 runs to 13 residues. Trimming took off 2 bases at V and 6 bases at J, with 11 bases between the two ends. The rearrangement links TRBV10-3 to TRBJ2-7; D possibly corresponds to TRBD1 (6 bases). The clonotype originates from a human donor in good health. Material: Tregs sorted from blood. The DNA of the CDR3 is TGTGCCATCAGTGAGATACAGGGCGGCGAGCAGTACTTC. The encoded protein is CAISEIQGGEQYF.